This paragraph covers one TCR beta chain sequence. Genomic DNA was employed as the template in profiling TCR beta VDJ and CDR3. Using its own MiXCR run on the reads, TCRdb lists one record per CDR3 protein. The table includes about 150,000 distinct CDR3 sequences, just over 50% detected once. Germline values: CDR1 SNHLY, CDR2 FYNNEI. Losses at the gene ends were 6 bases for V and 5 bases for J; bases not matched to a gene: 4. The CDR3 runs 15 residues. The data were taken from a study of CD8+CD57+ T cells in acquired aplastic anemia. The overall study: Mean DNA quantity obtained from sorted CD4+ and CD8+ cells was about 3 ug.

Before being chosen for sequencing, patients had shown CD8+CD57+ cell expansion by flow cytometry. V is TRBV2 and J is TRBJ1-6; 10 nucleotides align to TRBD1. The sequencing input was sorted CD4+, CD8+, or CD8+CD57+ T cells (not recorded which) from PBMCs. The receptor was derived from a human donor with aplastic anemia. The CDR3 region has the DNA TGTGCCAGCAGGGGGGGACAGGGGAATAATTCACCCCTCCACTTT. This gives the protein CASRGGQGNNSPLHF.